These 25 T cell receptor beta chains were sequenced from one sample in a study of blood T cell repertoires in COVID-19. TCRdb's table, derived via immunoSEQ multiplex PCR, lists solely in-frame clones and lacks some. The table includes about 180,000 clones, roughly 87% detected once. The sequenced sample was peripheral blood. The receptors were gathered from a man aged 18-30 years who had recovered from COVID-19.

The rearrangement joins TRBV19 to TRBJ2-7; D is possibly TRBD1 (6 bases). Trimming took off 3 bases at V and 3 bases at J, with 6 bases between the two ends. Germline assignment: CDR1 LNHDA and CDR2 SQIVND (reference sequence). CDR3 length: 12 residues. The DNA of the CDR3 is TGTGCCAGTAGTATGGACAGCTACGAGCAGTACTTC. Encoded protein: CASSMDSYEQYF.

This clone was picked up one time. The chain combines TRBV19 with TRBJ2-1; D may be TRBD2 (5 bases). V shed 1 base and J shed 5 bases, with 6 bases lying between them. CDR1 is LNHDA and CDR2 is SQIVND in the germline V gene (reference sequence). This CDR3 is 13 amino acids long. The CDR3: CASSIGGNNEQFF. CDR3 nucleotide sequence: TGTGCCAGTAGTATAGGAGGGAACAATGAGCAGTTCTTC.

V is TRBV6-5 and J is TRBJ2-7; 9 bases align to TRBD1. The CDR3 runs to 15 residues. After removal of 6 bases from V and 3 bases from J, the junction contained 9 bases not matched to a gene. Germline V lookup: CDR1 MNHEY, CDR2 SVGAGI. CDR3 DNA: TGTGCCAGCAGATTAGGGTCGACAGGGGGCTACGAGCAGTACTTC. Encoded protein: CASRLGSTGGYEQYF.

The chain carries TRBV30 and TRBJ2-7; TRBD1 is a possible D gene (6 bases). V lost 4 bases and J 2 bases, leaving 12 bases between the germline ends. CDR1 is GTSNPN, CDR2 SVGIG, per germline (reference sequence). The CDR3 is 13 amino acids. This CDR3 reads CAWNRQVPYEQYF. The CDR3 DNA follows: TGTGCCTGGAACAGACAGGTCCCCTACGAGCAGTACTTC.

This chain uses TRBV5-1 with TRBJ2-1; D unclear. Per germline, CDR1 SGHRS and CDR2 YFSETQ. The CDR3 runs 12 residues. V lost 0 bases and J 8 bases, leaving 6 bases between the germline ends. CDR3 loop: CASSLDRDEQFF. CDR3 coding DNA: TGCGCCAGCAGCTTGGACCGGGATGAGCAGTTCTTC. Together with reference TRBV5-1 and TRBJ2-1, the CDR3 gives the full variable domain: KAGVTQTPRYLIKTRGQQVTLSCSPISGHRSVSWYQQTPGQGLQFLFEYFSETQRNKGNFPGRFSGRQFSNSRSEMNVSTLELGDSALYLCASSLDRDEQFFGPGTRLTVL.

J is TRBJ2-3 and V is TRBV7-9; possibly TRBD1 for D (5 bases). The germline V gene encodes CDR1 SEHNR and CDR2 FQNEAQ (reference sequence). V lost 0 bases and J lost 10, with 17 bases in between. The CDR3 is made up of 15 amino acids. The CDR3 nucleotides read TGTGCCAGCAGCTTAGCGGGGCCCACCCAAGTTCCGCAGTATTTT. Protein sequence: CASSLAGPTQVPQYF.

This sequence joins TRBV28 and TRBJ2-2, with 11 bases lining up with TRBD2. The germline CDR1 and CDR2 sequences are MDHEN and SYDVKM. J lost 1 base, V lost 3 bases, and 10 bases had no gene match. The CDR3 has 19 residues. DNA of the CDR3: TGTGCCAGCAGTTTCCCCGACCCGACTAGCGGGGTGAACACCGGGGAGCTGTTTTTT. Encoded protein: CASSFPDPTSGVNTGELFF. Variable domain in full (rest from reference TRBV28 and TRBJ2-2): DVKVTQSSRYLVKRTGEKVFLECVQDMDHENMFWYRQDPGLGLRLIYFSYDVKMKEKGDIPEGYSVSREKKERFSLILESASTNQTSMYLCASSFPDPTSGVNTGELFFGEGSRLTVL.

The V gene is TRBV25-1, the J gene TRBJ2-5; 12 positions match TRBD1. Germline values: CDR1 MGHDK, CDR2 SYGVNS. The CDR3 consists of 16 residues. Germline trimming cut 1 base from V and 3 bases from J; bases unmatched to any gene: 3. The CDR3 is CASSEWGQGAEETQYF. The CDR3, as DNA: TGTGCCAGCAGTGAATGGGGACAGGGGGCAGAAGAGACCCAGTACTTC.

The V gene is TRBV7-2, the J gene TRBJ2-7; 7 nucleotides agree with TRBD1. The CDR3 consists of 16 residues. V lost 0 bases, J lost 6 bases, and 11 bases stayed unmatched. Germline-derived CDR1 and CDR2 are SGHTA and FQGNSA. The CDR3 is CASSLAMDRWPREQYF. The CDR3 DNA is TGTGCCAGCAGCTTAGCTATGGACAGGTGGCCTCGCGAGCAGTACTTC.

The rearrangement joins TRBV13 to TRBJ1-4; D is perhaps TRBD1 (6 bases). Germline assignment: CDR1 PRHDT and CDR2 FYEKMQ (reference sequence). The CDR3 covers 14 residues. Trimming removed 2 bases at V and 5 bases at J, with 9 bases between. The CDR3 sequence: CASSLRQVNEKLFF. Here the CDR3 DNA reads TGTGCCAGCAGCTTAAGACAGGTGAATGAAAAACTGTTTTTT.

The V gene is TRBV6-2 or TRBV6-3, the J gene TRBJ2-5, with TRBD2 matching over 7 bases. With V trimmed by 4 bases and J by 9 bases, 11 bases remained unmatched. The V gene's germline CDR1 is MNHEY and CDR2 SVGEGT. This CDR3 contains 14 residues. The CDR3 reads CASSLSLAASPQYF. The CDR3 DNA is TGTGCCAGCAGTTTAAGCCTAGCGGCCTCGCCCCAGTACTTC.

The chain carries TRBV28 and TRBJ2-7; D perhaps matches TRBD1 (5 bases). The V gene's germline CDR1 is MDHEN and CDR2 SYDVKM. The ends were cut back, 10 bases at V and 6 bases at J, with 16 bases in the middle. This CDR3 comprises 12 residues. In nucleotides, the CDR3 is TGTGCCATCAACCTTCGAAGGGGCGAGCAGTACTTC. Translation gives CAINLRRGEQYF.

The chain links TRBV7-2 to TRBJ2-7; possible D gene TRBD2, 5 bases. This CDR3 is 14 amino acids long. The V and J ends lost 5 bases and 4 bases respectively, with 15 bases between them. Per the germline V gene, CDR1 is SGHTA and CDR2 is FQGNSA. As DNA, the CDR3 is TGTGCCAGCAGCGTGAACAGCTGGGAGTACGAGCAGTACTTC. It codes for CASSVNSWEYEQYF.

This rearrangement joins TRBV27 to TRBJ2-1; 7 bases are shared with TRBD2. Germline assignment: CDR1 MNHEY and CDR2 SMNVEV (reference sequence). With 4 bases clipped from V and 4 bases from J, the junction kept 7 bases outside the gene matches. The CDR3 totals 15 residues. Here the CDR3 reads CASSSGGSGYNEQFF. DNA of the CDR3: TGTGCCAGCAGTTCGGGCGGGAGCGGTTACAATGAGCAGTTCTTC.

V and J are TRBV5-6 and TRBJ2-4; the D gene is possibly TRBD1 (5 bases). The CDR3 is 15 residues long. Germline V gene lookup returns CDR1 SGHDT and CDR2 YYEEEE. Trimming cost V 0 bases and J 0 bases, with 7 bases left between them. CDR3 in DNA: TGTGCCAGCAGCTTGGGACAGTTAGCCAAAAACATTCAGTACTTC. Encoded protein: CASSLGQLAKNIQYF.

This chain connects TRBV2 to TRBJ2-1, with 12 bases matching TRBD2. Germline CDR1 is SNHLY and CDR2 is FYNNEI. The CDR3 sequence is 19 residues long. The J segment lost 0 bases and the V segment lost 8 bases, leaving 14 bases of the junction unmatched. The CDR3 sequence: CASPTGLAGIGSSYNEQFF. CDR3 in DNA: TGTGCCAGCCCCACCGGACTAGCGGGAATCGGGAGCTCCTACAATGAGCAGTTCTTC.

The V call is TRBV25-1, the J call TRBJ1-6, with 8 bases lining up with TRBD1. The CDR3 length is 16 residues. The trim removed 8 bases at V and 11 bases at J, leaving 17 bases unmatched. Germline V gene data show CDR1 as MGHDK and CDR2 as SYGVNS. The CDR3 bases are TGTGCCAGCCGCTCCCACCGGACAGGGCGGGCGGCACCCCTCCACTTT. This translates into CASRSHRTGRAAPLHF.

The chain has TRBV21-1 and TRBJ2-2; TRBD2 is the table's D call, not checked against the DNA. TRBV21-1 is given as a pseudogene. The CDR3 sequence is 16 residues long. CDR3 amino acids: CASSSGAGVTPGELFF. Written as DNA, the CDR3 is TGTGCCAGCAGCAGTGGGGCGGGAGTGACCCCCGGGGAGCTGTTTTTT.

This rearrangement joins TRBV2 to TRBJ2-7; no definite D call. The V gene lost 5 bases and the J gene lost 3 bases, with 5 bases spanning the gap. The CDR3 contains 11 residues. CDR1 and CDR2 (germline): SNHLY, FYNNEI. CDR3 bases: TGTGCCAGCAGTTCCTACTACGAGCAGTACTTC. Residues: CASSSYYEQYF.

This clone showed up just once. The rearrangement uses TRBV19 and TRBJ2-1; 14 bases fit TRBD2. CDR3 length: 15 amino acids. Germline lookup yields CDR1 LNHDA and CDR2 SQIVND (reference sequence). V gave up 3 bases and J gave up 10 bases; unmatched junction bases: 5. The CDR3 DNA sequence: TGTGCCAGTAGTATGACTAGCGGGAGGGCGGGGGAGCAGTTCTTC. Its protein is CASSMTSGRAGEQFF.

This chain links TRBV5-6 with TRBJ2-1; tentatively, D is TRBD2 (5 bases). Germline CDR1 and CDR2: SGHDT and YYEEEE. V gave up 6 bases and J gave up 4 bases, with 20 bases separating them. The CDR3 runs to 16 residues. The CDR3 coding sequence is TGTGCCAGCACCCTGGACGGGGTGGAACCATACAATGAGCAGTTCTTC. Protein: CASTLDGVEPYNEQFF.

This chain connects TRBV9 to TRBJ2-5; 10 bases line up with TRBD2. The V gene's germline CDR1 is SGDLS and CDR2 YYNGEE. The CDR3 spans 15 residues. Losses at the gene ends were 3 bases for V and 4 bases for J; bases not matched to a gene: 6. CDR3 nucleotide sequence: TGTGCCAGCAGCGAGCGGGAGGGTGTACGAGAGACCCAGTACTTC. Amino acid sequence: CASSEREGVRETQYF.

The genes are TRBV5-4 and TRBJ1-1; unclear D gene. V lost 5 bases and J lost 1, with 9 bases in between. The CDR3 extends over 13 amino acids. Looked up from germline, CDR1 is SGHNT and CDR2 is YYREEE (reference sequence). CDR3 bases: TGTGCCAGCAGGAACCGGGAGAACACTGAAGCTTTCTTT. Amino acid sequence: CASRNRENTEAFF.

This clone appeared a single time. The rearrangement links TRBV7-2 to TRBJ2-7; maybe TRBD2 (6 bases). Looked up from germline, CDR1 is SGHTA and CDR2 is FQGNSA. Deletions cut 2 bases from V and 0 bases from J, with 17 bases between. This CDR3 has 17 amino acids. The CDR3 loop reads CASSLRPGLSSSYEQYF. The CDR3 DNA follows: TGTGCCAGCAGCTTAAGGCCGGGACTTAGTAGCTCCTACGAGCAGTACTTC.

The CDR3 spells CASSVGQVHEQYF. CDR3 DNA sequence: TGTGCCAGCAGTGTCGGACAGGTCCACGAGCAGTACTTC. This chain connects TRBV2 to TRBJ2-7; 7 nucleotides line up with TRBD1. The germline gives CDR1 SNHLY, CDR2 FYNNEI. V shed 4 bases and J 5 bases; nucleotides not matched to a gene: 5. The CDR3 totals 13 residues.